This TCR beta chain appears in the sequencing data of a study of blood T cell repertoires in COVID-19. Study-level background: COVID-19 samples, acute and convalescent, were from the United States, Italy and Spain. Sources were T cells, B-cell-depleted T cells, or PBMCs; the material itself was cDNA or gDNA.

As processed by the authors: Researchers report that nucleated cell counts were estimated from reference gene primer amplification. Libraries were prepared by immunoSEQ multiplex PCR; TCRdb keeps only in-frame clonotypes and omits some of them. The DNA gave D and trimming, while V, J and clone size come from that table. The sample includes 110,000 or so clones, about 85% of them seen just once. This TCR derives from a man between 40 and 49 years old with acute or convalescent COVID-19. Source material: peripheral blood.

The DNA of the CDR3 is TGTGCCTGGGGCCCACAGGAGATTGGAAACACCATATATTTT. This translates into CAWGPQEIGNTIYF. J is TRBJ1-3 and V is TRBV30; possibly TRBD1 for D (5 bases). The length of the CDR3 is 14 residues. CDR1 and CDR2 (germline): GTSNPN, SVGIG (reference sequence). Trimming left V 5 bases short and J 3 bases short, with 14 bases between.